This TCR beta chain was recovered during a study of OX40 agonist ivuxolimab in advanced cancers. Using immunoSEQ multiplex PCR, the repertoire was profiled, and TCRdb retains in-frame clones only, with some absent. The sample holds approximately 96,000 clones, around 90% seen once. Germline V gene sequence: CDR1 SEHNR, CDR2 FQNEAQ (reference sequence). The CDR3 contains 14 residues. Trimming pared 4 bases from V and 10 bases from J, leaving 20 bases between. Comment on this clone: Its antigen is still unknown.

General observations from the study: Part of the nonresponder group also had normalized T-cell clonal expansion that was low.

The chain has TRBV7-9 and TRBJ2-7; D might be TRBD2 (6 bases). The sequence derives from an adult with an advanced solid tumor such as melanoma, head and neck, liver or kidney cancer. The sequencing here drew on CD4+ or CD8+ T cells sorted from blood, taken in a trial of the OX40 agonist ivuxolimab. CDR3 DNA sequence: TGTGCCAGCAGCTCTAACGCTATGGGACTCCCACAGTACTTC. Protein product: CASSSNAMGLPQYF. Drawing the rest from reference TRBV7-9 and TRBJ2-7, the complete variable domain is DTGVSQNPRHKITKRGQNVTFRCDPISEHNRLYWYRQTLGQGPEFLTYFQNEAQLEKSRLLSDRFSAERPKGSFSTLEIQRTEQGDSAMYLCASSSNAMGLPQYFGPGTRLTVT.